Listed below are T cell receptor beta chains from one sample, sequenced in a study of blood T cell repertoires in COVID-19. Sequencing was performed with immunoSEQ multiplex PCR; in TCRdb, only in-frame clones are kept and a portion is missing. Here the sample spans some 150,000 clones, 80% to 90% being singletons. Sequencing was performed on peripheral blood. These TCRs come from a woman between 55 and 75 years old with acute or convalescent COVID-19. CDR3s include the opening cysteine and the closing phenylalanine or tryptophan. The D gene is left open where the match is weak.

>-|TRBJ2-1|TRBV11-2
CASSLLLPTDEQFF
>TRBD1|TRBJ2-3|TRBV19
CASSNGVQGGTDTQYF
>-|TRBJ2-3|TRBV19
CASSIGWQGTTDTQYF
>TRBD1|TRBJ2-7|TRBV5-1
CASATSTGGYEQYF
>TRBD1|TRBJ1-2|TRBV6-6
CASSPSFRGQLANYGYTF
>-|TRBJ1-6|TRBV7-8
CASSAVGSYNSPLHF
>-|TRBJ1-2|TRBV19
CASSIGGILRLQNYGYTF
>-|TRBJ1-2|TRBV9
CASTHGRAGLNVYTF
>-|TRBJ1-6|TRBV3-1/TRBV3-2
CASGFQGNNSPLHF
>-|TRBJ2-1|TRBV24-1
CATSATGRAMATGEQFF
>-|TRBJ2-5|TRBV7-2
CASSPGETQYF
>TRBD1|TRBJ1-4|TRBV6-6
CASRDRGQAEEKLFF
>-|TRBJ1-1|TRBV29-1
CSVVSGFRTEAFF
>TRBD1|TRBJ2-7|TRBV2
CASKEGPGQGAYEQYF
>-|TRBJ2-7|TRBV9
CASGPVGRGSEQYF
>TRBD1|TRBJ1-2|TRBV28
CASSLGGGQVNYGYTF
>-|TRBJ2-7|TRBV28
CASRQSYEQYF
>TRBD1|TRBJ1-5|TRBV10-3
CAISDRDRGDQPQHF
>-|TRBJ2-5|TRBV21-1
CASSNQGTGWGQETQYF
>TRBD1|TRBJ2-1|TRBV7-9
CASSRGQGAYNEQFF
>-|TRBJ1-5|TRBV30
CAWSVHGGIAQPQHF
>-|TRBJ1-1|TRBV7-9
CASSLGEPGENTEAFF
>-|TRBJ1-1|TRBV7-9
CASSSAPGVNTEAFF
>-|TRBJ2-2|TRBV30
CAWSSTNTGELFF
>-|TRBJ1-3|TRBV6-5
CASTDPTAGNTIYF
>-|TRBJ2-2|TRBV5-1
CASSLRRREDTGELFF
>TRBD1|TRBJ2-6|TRBV6-5
CASSWTGMAGANVLTF
>-|TRBJ2-7|TRBV7-2
CASSLAGGDHEQYF
>TRBD2|TRBJ2-3|TRBV4-2
CASSPETSGGLTSTDTQYF
>TRBD1|TRBJ1-3|TRBV9
CASSASTGLGNTIYF
>TRBD2|TRBJ2-3|TRBV2
CASIPRHRRSGTSGVPTDTQYF
>-|TRBJ1-1|TRBV7-2
CASSLIGYVEAFF
>TRBD1|TRBJ1-2|TRBV5-1
CASSLGGGTDHYGYTF
>-|TRBJ1-2|TRBV11-2
CASSPTPYGYTF
>-|TRBJ2-1|TRBV2
CASSEVRTIPEQFF
>-|TRBJ2-2|TRBV5-8
CASPAYRGTSNTGELFF
>-|TRBJ1-5|TRBV28
CAGGQPQHF
>-|TRBJ2-5|TRBV19
CASSILKFGTQYF
>-|TRBJ1-6|TRBV30
CAWSSEGDSPLHF
>TRBD1|TRBJ2-3|TRBV9
CASSVTGTENTDTQYF
>TRBD2|TRBJ2-1|TRBV4-2
CASSPGLAGGKVDEQFF
>-|TRBJ2-5|TRBV19
CASRRAGAGAGETQYF
>TRBD1|TRBJ2-7|TRBV30
CACAGDRGTYEQYF
>-|TRBJ2-7|TRBV11-2
CASSFSLGEQYF
>-|TRBJ2-1|TRBV6-2/TRBV6-3
CASSAPGGHSSYNEQFF
>-|TRBJ2-3|TRBV6-1
CASSESPGMADTQYF
>TRBD1|TRBJ1-4|TRBV6-1
CASSESLQGGEKLFF
>TRBD1|TRBJ1-2|TRBV11-3
CASSLDRGHGYTF
>-|TRBJ2-7|TRBV5-1
CASSLQGREQYF
>-|TRBJ1-2|TRBV4-3
CASSQTWGGRGGYTF
>-|TRBJ1-3|TRBV5-4
CASSDRLTGNTIYF